This TCR beta chain was sequenced during a study of blood T cells in healthy people across ages (dated by TCRdb to between 2014 and 2017). Looking at the study overall: In model experiments, template switching captured about one uniquely barcoded TCR beta cDNA molecule for every two T cells. Age-related changes in TCR beta repertoire diversity were measured in the study by deep sequencing normalized with unique cDNA molecular identifiers. The donors were split into four age groups: young (average 16 years), middle-aged (39), aged (over 55) and long-lived (roughly 86). Two additional independent replicas of 1 million unique cDNA reads from the same blood draw were analyzed for two donors (one aged 18 to 30 and one aged 80 or older). To avoid experimental bias, donors of different ages were randomly spread across the sequencing lanes. Results the study describes overall, beyond this receptor: Conclusive comparison of naive and antigen-experienced compartments was prevented by the profiling of bulk unsorted PBMCs. As age increased, observed TCR beta diversity per million T cells dropped in a roughly linear way, and a significant reduction was already evident by age 40. The percentage of naive T cells measured by flow cytometry correlated strongly with observed TCR beta diversity. Compared with the aged group, the long-lived group had more naive CD4+ T cells, fewer expanded clones and increased TCR diversity, a pattern suggesting age selection. The CMV infection status of donors was not known, potentially confounding age-related changes in expanded clonotypes. Estimates of total diversity from one million sequenced T cells were regarded as lower bounds and underestimates.

About this clonotype itself: What this receptor recognizes is not known. Qualities for individual bases were not recorded, and no much larger clone is one base off.

Inclusive of the bounding cysteine and phenylalanine, the CDR3 is 15 residues long. The sequence is cut down to CDR3 DNA, 45 bases in frame from base 1. The V end loses 0 bases and the J end loses 7 bases, and a stretch of 10 bases separates them. CDR1 and CDR2 were assigned from the germline V gene (reference sequence) as LNHNV and YYDKDF. Preparation of the library involved 5' RACE. The sequencer was an Illumina HiSeq 2500. A second roughly 6 to 12 cycle PCR used a sample-barcoded 5' primer and a J-beta primer mix. A unique molecular identifier was introduced onto each TCR beta cDNA molecule by a template-switch 5' adaptor carrying 12 random nucleotides. At least 2.5 million CDR3-containing paired-end reads were obtained from each sample. First-strand cDNA was synthesized from all RNA with the Mint cDNA synthesis kit, primed by a TRBC-specific oligonucleotide. Following uracil-DNA glycosylase treatment, all cDNA underwent a first 18-cycle PCR with the universal primers M1SS and BC2_uni_R. As for the authors' bioinformatics: For normalization, 1 million high-quality reads were randomly selected from each sample, with every read carrying a distinct molecular identifier. Reads sharing molecular identifiers were discarded rather than binned into consensus sequences. CDR3 identification, clonotype clustering and error correction used MiTCR with a Q25 quality threshold and the strictest error-elimination algorithm. A nonparametric unseen species model with Euler transformation was used to estimate a lower bound on total TCR beta diversity. TCRdb cleaned the public reads at Q25 with fastp, built clones with MiXCR and kept in-frame beta chains. Each record represents a unique CDR3 protein, reported with the most common genes and DNA among its rows. V and J calls and clone size were set by TCRdb, not the authors. The sample includes more than 800,000 distinct CDR3 sequences, with around 30% observed a single time. The top ten clones comprise 17% of the sample.

The roughly 39 donors, aged about 6 to 90 years, were systemically healthy Caucasian individuals from Russia. Each donor gave about 9.2 milliliters of peripheral blood, drawn into EDTA-treated Vacutainer tubes. PBMCs were isolated by Ficoll-Paque density-gradient centrifugation, with at least 6 million obtained per sample. Total RNA, at least 5 micrograms per sample, was extracted from PBMCs with Trizol reagent. For every donor, an aliquot of PBMCs went through flow cytometry to measure the percentages of naive CD45RAhigh/CD27high T cells. The sequenced material came from blood. The chain couples TRBV15 to TRBJ1-6, with a tentative D gene TRBD1 over 6 matching bases. The TCR originated in a woman of 80 years or more in good health. The nucleotide sequence is given as TGTGCCACCAGCAGAGACAGGGGCCCCAATTCACCCCTCCACTTT. Translated, it reads CATSRDRGPNSPLHF. The CDR3 plus the reference TRBV15 and TRBJ1-6 genes for the other parts give the full variable domain: DAMVIQNPRYQVTQFGKPVTLSCSQTLNHNVMYWYQQKSSQAPKLLFHYYDKDFNNEADTPDNFQSRRPNTSFCFLDIRSPGLGDTAMYLCATSRDRGPNSPLHFGNGTRLTVT.